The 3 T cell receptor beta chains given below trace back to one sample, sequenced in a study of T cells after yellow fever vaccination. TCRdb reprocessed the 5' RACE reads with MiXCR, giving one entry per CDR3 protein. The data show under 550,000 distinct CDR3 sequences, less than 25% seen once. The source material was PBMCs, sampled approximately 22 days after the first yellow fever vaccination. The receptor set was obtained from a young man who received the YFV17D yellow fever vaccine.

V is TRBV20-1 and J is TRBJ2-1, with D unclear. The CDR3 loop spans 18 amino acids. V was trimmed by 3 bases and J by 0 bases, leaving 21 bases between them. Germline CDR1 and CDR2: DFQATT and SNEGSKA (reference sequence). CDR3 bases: TGCAGTGCTAGCCGGAGCCCCGGTGCGGTGAGCTCCTACAATGAGCAGTTCTTC. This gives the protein CSASRSPGAVSSYNEQFF.

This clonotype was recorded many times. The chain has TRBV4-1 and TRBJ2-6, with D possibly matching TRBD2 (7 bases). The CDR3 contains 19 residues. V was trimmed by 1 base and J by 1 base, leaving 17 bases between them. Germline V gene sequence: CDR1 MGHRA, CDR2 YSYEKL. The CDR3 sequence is CASSQATGGRGSGANVLTF. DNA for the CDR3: TGCGCCAGCAGCCAAGCTACGGGGGGTAGGGGGTCTGGGGCCAACGTCCTGACTTTC.

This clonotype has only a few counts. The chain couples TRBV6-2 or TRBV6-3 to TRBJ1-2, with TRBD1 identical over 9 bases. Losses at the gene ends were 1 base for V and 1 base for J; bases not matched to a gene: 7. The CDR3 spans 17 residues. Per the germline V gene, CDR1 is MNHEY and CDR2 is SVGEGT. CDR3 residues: CASSYWDRDLHNYGYTF. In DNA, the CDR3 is TGTGCCAGCAGTTACTGGGACAGGGATCTCCATAACTATGGCTACACCTTC.